This TCR beta chain came from a study of response to subunit inactivated influenza vaccine. This CDR3 has 15 amino acids. V lost 7 bases to trimming and J lost 3 bases; unmatched junction nucleotides: 8. The germline CDR1 and CDR2 sequences are SNHLY and FYNNEI. Using its own MiXCR run on the RT-PCR reads, TCRdb lists one record per CDR3 protein. The sample shows about half a million distinct CDR3 sequences, under 9% of them seen only once. This clonotype was counted a few times. The receptor comes from a man aged 50-75 years who received an inactivated influenza vaccine. V usage is TRBV2 and J usage is TRBJ2-1, with 8 nucleotides matching TRBD2. Material: PBMCs from blood, obtained less than 30 months after vaccination. Written as DNA, the CDR3 is TGTGCCAGCAATTTCCTAGCGGGCCTCTACAATGAGCAGTTCTTC. Translation gives CASNFLAGLYNEQFF.